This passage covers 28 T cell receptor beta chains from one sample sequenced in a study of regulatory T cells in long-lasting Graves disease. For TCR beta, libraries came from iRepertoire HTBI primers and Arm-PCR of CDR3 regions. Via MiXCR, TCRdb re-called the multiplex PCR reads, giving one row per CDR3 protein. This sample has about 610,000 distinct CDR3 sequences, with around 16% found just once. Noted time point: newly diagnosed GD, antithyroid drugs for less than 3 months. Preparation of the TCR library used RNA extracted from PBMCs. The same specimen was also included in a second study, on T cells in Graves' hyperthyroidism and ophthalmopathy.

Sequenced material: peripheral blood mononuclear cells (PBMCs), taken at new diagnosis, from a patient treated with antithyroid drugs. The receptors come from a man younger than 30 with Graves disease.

CDR3 region: CASSLEVGEFSNQPQHF. The CDR3 bases are TGTGCCAGCAGTTTAGAGGTAGGGGAGTTTAGCAATCAGCCCCAGCATTTT. V and J are TRBV12-3 or TRBV12-4 and TRBJ1-5; maybe TRBD1 (5 bases). The germline V and J ends were trimmed by 1 base and 0 bases, with 13 bases remaining between them. This CDR3 comprises 17 residues.

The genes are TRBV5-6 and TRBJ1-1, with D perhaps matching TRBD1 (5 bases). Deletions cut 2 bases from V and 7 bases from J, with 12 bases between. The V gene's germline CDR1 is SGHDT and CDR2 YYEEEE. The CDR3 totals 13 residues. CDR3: CASSFGGSGEAFF. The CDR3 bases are TGTGCCAGCAGCTTTGGGGGGAGTGGTGAAGCTTTCTTT.

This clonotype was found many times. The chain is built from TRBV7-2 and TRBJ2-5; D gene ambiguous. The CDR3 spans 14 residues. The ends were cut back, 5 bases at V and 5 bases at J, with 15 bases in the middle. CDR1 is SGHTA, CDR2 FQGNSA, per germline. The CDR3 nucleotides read TGTGCCAGCAGCAAAGCGCCCTCTGGGGAGACCCAGTACTTC. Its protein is CASSKAPSGETQYF.

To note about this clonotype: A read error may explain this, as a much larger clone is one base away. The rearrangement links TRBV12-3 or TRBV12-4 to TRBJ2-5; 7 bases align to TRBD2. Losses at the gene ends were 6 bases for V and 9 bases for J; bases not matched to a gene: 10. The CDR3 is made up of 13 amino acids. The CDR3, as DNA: TGTGCCAGCAGCCGATCCATCCGGGAGGCCCAGTACTTC. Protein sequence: CASSRSIREAQYF.

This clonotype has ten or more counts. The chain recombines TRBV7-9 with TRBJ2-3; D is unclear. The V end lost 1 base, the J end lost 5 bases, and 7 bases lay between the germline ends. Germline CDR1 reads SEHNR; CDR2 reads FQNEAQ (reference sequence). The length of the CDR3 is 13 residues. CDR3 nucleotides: TGTGCCAGCAGCTTAGTTACCGGAGATACGCAGTATTTT. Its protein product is CASSLVTGDTQYF.

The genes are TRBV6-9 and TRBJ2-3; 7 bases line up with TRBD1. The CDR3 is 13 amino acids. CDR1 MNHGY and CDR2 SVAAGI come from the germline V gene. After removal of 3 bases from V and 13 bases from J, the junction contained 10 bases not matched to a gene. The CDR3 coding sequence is TGTGCCAGCAGTTACAACCGCCGGGACAGCAAGTATTTT. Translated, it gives CASSYNRRDSKYF.

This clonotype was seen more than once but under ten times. This CDR3 is CASSGDSYGGNQPQHF. CDR3 DNA: TGTGCCAGCAGCGGAGACAGTTATGGGGGCAATCAGCCCCAGCATTTT. This chain uses TRBV6-1 with TRBJ1-5, with a tentative D call TRBD1 (5 bases). The CDR3 is 16 residues long. Germline-derived CDR1 and CDR2 are MNHNS and SASEGT. The ends were cut back, 6 bases at V and 2 bases at J, with 17 bases in the middle.

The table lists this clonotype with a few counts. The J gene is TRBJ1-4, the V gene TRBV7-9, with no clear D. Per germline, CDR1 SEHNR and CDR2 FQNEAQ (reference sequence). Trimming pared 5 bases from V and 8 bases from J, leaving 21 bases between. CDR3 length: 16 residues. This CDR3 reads CASSRAGIRSNEKLFF. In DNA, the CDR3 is TGTGCCAGCAGCCGCGCAGGAATCAGGAGCAACGAAAAACTGTTTTTT.

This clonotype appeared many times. The CDR3 region is CASRSIEVQHF. As DNA, the CDR3 is TGTGCCAGCAGGTCCATCGAAGTTCAGCATTTT. V and J are TRBV6-2 or TRBV6-3 and TRBJ1-5; D gene unclear. Germline assignment: CDR1 MNHEY and CDR2 SVGEGT. The V end lost 6 bases, the J end lost 13 bases, and 13 bases lay between the germline ends. The CDR3 loop spans 11 amino acids.

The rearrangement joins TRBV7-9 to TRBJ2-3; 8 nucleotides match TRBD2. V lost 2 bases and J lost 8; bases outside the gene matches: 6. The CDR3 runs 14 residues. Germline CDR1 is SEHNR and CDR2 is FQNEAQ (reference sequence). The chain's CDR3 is CASSLQPRGGTQYF. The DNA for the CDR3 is TGTGCCAGCAGCTTACAGCCCCGGGGGGGTACGCAGTATTTT.

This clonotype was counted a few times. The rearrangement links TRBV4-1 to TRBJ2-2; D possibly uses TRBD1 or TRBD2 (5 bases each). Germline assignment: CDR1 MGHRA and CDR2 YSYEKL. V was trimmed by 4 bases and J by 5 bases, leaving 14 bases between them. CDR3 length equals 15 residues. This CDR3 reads CASSLPGRATGELFF. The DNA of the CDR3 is TGCGCCAGCAGCCTACCGGGACGGGCGACCGGGGAGCTGTTTTTT.

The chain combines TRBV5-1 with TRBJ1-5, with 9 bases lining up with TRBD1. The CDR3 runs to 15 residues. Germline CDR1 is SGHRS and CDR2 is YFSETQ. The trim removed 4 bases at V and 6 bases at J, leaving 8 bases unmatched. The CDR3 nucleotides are TGCGCCAGCAGCCCCGGGACAGGGACGGTTCAGCCCCAGCATTTT. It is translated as CASSPGTGTVQPQHF.

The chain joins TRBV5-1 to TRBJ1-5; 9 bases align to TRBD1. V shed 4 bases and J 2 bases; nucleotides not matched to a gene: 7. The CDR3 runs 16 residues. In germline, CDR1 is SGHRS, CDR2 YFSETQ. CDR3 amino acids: CASSPGQGMGNQPQHF. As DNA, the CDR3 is TGCGCCAGCAGCCCAGGACAGGGGATGGGCAATCAGCCCCAGCATTTT.

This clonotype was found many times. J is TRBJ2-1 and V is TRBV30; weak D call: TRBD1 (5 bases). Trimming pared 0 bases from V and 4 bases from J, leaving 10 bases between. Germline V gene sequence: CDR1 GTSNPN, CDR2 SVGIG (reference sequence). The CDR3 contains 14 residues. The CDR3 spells CAWSVGAAYNEQFF. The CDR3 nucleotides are TGTGCCTGGAGTGTAGGGGCAGCATACAATGAGCAGTTCTTC.

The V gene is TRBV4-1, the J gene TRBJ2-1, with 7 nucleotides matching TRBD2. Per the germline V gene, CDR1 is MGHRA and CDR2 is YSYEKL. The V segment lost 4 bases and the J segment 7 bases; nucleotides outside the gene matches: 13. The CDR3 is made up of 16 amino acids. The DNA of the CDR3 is TGCGCCAGCAGCCGGGGGAGGGTTTCGTTGTGGAATGAGCAGTTCTTC. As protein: CASSRGRVSLWNEQFF.

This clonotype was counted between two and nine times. The CDR3 DNA reads TGCAGTGTTTTGGACAGTTCTACAGATACGCAGTATTTT. Translating it yields CSVLDSSTDTQYF. This chain links TRBV20-1 with TRBJ2-3; weak D call: TRBD1 (6 bases). Trimming removed 7 bases at V and 3 bases at J, with 14 bases between. The CDR3 runs to 13 residues. Germline CDR1 and CDR2: DFQATT and SNEGSKA (reference sequence).

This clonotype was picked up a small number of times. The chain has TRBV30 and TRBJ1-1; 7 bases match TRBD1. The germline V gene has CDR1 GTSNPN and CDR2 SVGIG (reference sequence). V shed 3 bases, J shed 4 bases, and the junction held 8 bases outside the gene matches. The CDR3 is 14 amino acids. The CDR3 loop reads CAWRQGVLGTEAFF. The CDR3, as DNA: TGTGCCTGGAGGCAGGGGGTTTTAGGCACTGAAGCTTTCTTT.

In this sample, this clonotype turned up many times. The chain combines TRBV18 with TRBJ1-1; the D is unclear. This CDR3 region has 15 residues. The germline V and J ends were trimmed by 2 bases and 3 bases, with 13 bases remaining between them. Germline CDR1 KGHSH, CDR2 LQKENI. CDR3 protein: CASSPEEYPDTEAFF. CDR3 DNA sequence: TGTGCCAGCTCACCAGAGGAATATCCGGACACTGAAGCTTTCTTT.

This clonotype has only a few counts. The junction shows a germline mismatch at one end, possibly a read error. The CDR3, as DNA: TGCAGTGCTCCCGATTTGACGGCTGCCGTCAATGAAAAACTGGTTTTT. Translating it yields CSAPDLTAAVNEKLVF. The chain recombines TRBV20-1 with TRBJ1-4; no definite D call. Germline V gene lookup returns CDR1 DFQATT and CDR2 SNEGSKA (reference sequence). The CDR3 totals 16 residues.

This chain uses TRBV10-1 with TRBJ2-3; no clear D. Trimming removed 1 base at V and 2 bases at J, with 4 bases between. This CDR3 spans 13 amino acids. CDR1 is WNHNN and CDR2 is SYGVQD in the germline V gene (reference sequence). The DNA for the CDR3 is TGCGCCAGCAGTGAGTACTACACAGATACGCAGTATTTT. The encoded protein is CASSEYYTDTQYF.

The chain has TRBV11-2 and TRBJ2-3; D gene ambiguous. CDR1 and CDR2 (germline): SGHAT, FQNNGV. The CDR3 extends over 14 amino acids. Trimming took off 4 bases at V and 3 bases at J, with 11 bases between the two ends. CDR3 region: CASSSLGRTDTQYF. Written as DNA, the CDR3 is TGTGCCAGCAGCTCCCTCGGAAGGACAGATACGCAGTATTTT.

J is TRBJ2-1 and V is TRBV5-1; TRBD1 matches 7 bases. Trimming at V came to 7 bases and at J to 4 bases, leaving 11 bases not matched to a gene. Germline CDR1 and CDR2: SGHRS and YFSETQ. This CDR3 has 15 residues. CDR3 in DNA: TGCGCCAGCTCCGTGGAGACAGGGATTTACAATGAGCAGTTCTTC. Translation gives CASSVETGIYNEQFF.

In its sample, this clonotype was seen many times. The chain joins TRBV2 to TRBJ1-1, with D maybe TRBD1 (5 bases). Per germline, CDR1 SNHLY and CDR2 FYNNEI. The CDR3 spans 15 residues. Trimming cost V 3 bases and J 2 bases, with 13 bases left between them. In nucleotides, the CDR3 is TGTGCCAGCAGTGAGGAGGGAGGGGAAAACACTGAAGCTTTCTTT. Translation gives CASSEEGGENTEAFF.

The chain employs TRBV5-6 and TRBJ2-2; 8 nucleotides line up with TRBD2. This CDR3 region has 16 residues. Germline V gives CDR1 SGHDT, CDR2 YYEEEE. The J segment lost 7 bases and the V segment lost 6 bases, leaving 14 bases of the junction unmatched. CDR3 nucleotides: TGTGCCAGCAATCCGGGAGCGGGGGCCGTTTTCGGGGAGCTGTTTTTT. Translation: CASNPGAGAVFGELFF.

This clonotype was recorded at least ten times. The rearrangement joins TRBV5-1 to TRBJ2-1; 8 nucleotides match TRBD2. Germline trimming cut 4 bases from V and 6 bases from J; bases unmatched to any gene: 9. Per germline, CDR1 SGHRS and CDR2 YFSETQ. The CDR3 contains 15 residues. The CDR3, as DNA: TGCGCCAGCAGCCCTAGCGGGCGGACGACCAATGAGCAGTTCTTC. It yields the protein CASSPSGRTTNEQFF.

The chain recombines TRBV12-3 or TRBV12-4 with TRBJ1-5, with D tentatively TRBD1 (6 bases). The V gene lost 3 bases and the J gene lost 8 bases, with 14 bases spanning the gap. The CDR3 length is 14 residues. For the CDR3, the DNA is TGTGCCAGCAGTTTTCGGGGGGCAGGGGAGCCCCAGCATTTT. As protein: CASSFRGAGEPQHF.

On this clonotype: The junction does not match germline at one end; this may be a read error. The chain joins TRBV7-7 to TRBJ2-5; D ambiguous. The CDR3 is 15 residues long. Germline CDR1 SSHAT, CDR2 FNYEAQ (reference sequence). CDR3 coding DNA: TGTGCTAGCAGCAAACACGCGGATAGACAAGAGACCCAGTACTTC. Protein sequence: CASSKHADRQETQYF.

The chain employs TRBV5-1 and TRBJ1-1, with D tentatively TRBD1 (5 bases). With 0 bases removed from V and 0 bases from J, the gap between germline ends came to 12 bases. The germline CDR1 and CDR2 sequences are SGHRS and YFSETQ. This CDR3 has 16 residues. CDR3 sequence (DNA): TGCGCCAGCAGCTTGGGTTTTCAGGGTCTGAACACTGAAGCTTTCTTT. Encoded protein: CASSLGFQGLNTEAFF.